The 11 T cell receptor beta chains below were found in one sample sequenced in a study of cytomegalovirus exposure and HLA in healthy donors. The PCR used 60 Vbeta and 13 Jbeta primers. Only in-frame clones appear in the TCRdb table, and some are missing; sequencing was by immunoSEQ multiplex PCR. The sample contains 150,000 to 200,000 clones, roughly 79% of which appear only once. Sequencing was carried out using PBMCs. The receptors derive from a woman aged 25 to 45 in good health and CMV-seropositive.

This clone has just one count. The V gene is TRBV2, the J gene TRBJ2-7; 14 nucleotides align to TRBD2. This CDR3 comprises 17 residues. The ends lost 7 bases at V and 0 bases at J; junction bases unmatched: 8. Germline CDR1 is SNHLY and CDR2 is FYNNEI. Here the CDR3 reads CASIGGGLAGASYEQYF. CDR3 DNA: TGTGCCAGCATCGGGGGGGGACTAGCGGGAGCCTCCTACGAGCAGTACTTC.

The V and J genes are TRBV28 and TRBJ2-3; tentatively, D is TRBD2 (5 bases). V gave up 10 bases and J gave up 4 bases, with 9 bases separating them. The CDR3 covers 11 residues. Germline lookup yields CDR1 MDHEN and CDR2 SYDVKM. This chain's CDR3 is CATRGADTQYF. CDR3 DNA sequence: TGTGCCACCCGGGGAGCAGATACGCAGTATTTT.

The table lists this clone with a few counts. The chain combines TRBV5-1 with TRBJ2-3; TRBD1 matches 9 bases. The CDR3 is made up of 15 amino acids. Trimming at V came to 0 bases and at J to 3 bases, leaving 2 bases not matched to a gene. Germline loops: CDR1 SGHRS, CDR2 YFSETQ. In DNA, the CDR3 is TGCGCCAGCAGCTTGGGGGACAGGGATACAGATACGCAGTATTTT. It translates to CASSLGDRDTDTQYF.

The rearrangement uses TRBV9 and TRBJ1-2; D unclear. V lost 0 bases, J lost 0 bases, and 6 bases lay in between. This CDR3 comprises 14 residues. CDR1 and CDR2 from the germline V gene are SGDLS and YYNGEE. This CDR3 is CASSVGRANYGYTF. Written as DNA, the CDR3 is TGTGCCAGCAGCGTAGGGAGAGCTAACTATGGCTACACCTTC. The full variable domain, rest sourced from reference TRBV9 and TRBJ1-2, is DSGVTQTPKHLITATGQRVTLRCSPRSGDLSVYWYQQSLDQGLQFLIQYYNGEERAKGNILERFSAQQFPDLHSELNLSSLELGDSALYFCASSVGRANYGYTFGSGTRLTVV.

This clone was seen a single time. The V call is TRBV5-4, the J call TRBJ1-2; 7 nucleotides match TRBD1. The CDR3 has 16 residues. V shed 4 bases, J shed 2 bases, and the junction held 11 bases outside the gene matches. Germline CDR1 reads SGHNT; CDR2 reads YYREEE (reference sequence). CDR3 residues: CASSPEGQGENYGYTF. The CDR3 coding sequence is TGTGCCAGCAGCCCCGAAGGGCAGGGGGAGAACTATGGCTACACCTTC.

The rearrangement links TRBV5-4 to TRBJ2-5; D may be TRBD2 (6 bases). There are 13 residues in the CDR3. Germline-derived CDR1 and CDR2 are SGHNT and YYREEE (reference sequence). Deletions cut 3 bases from V and 1 base from J, with 7 bases between. The CDR3 DNA reads TGTGCCAGCAGCTACGGGAGCCAAGAGACCCAGTACTTC. Translating gives CASSYGSQETQYF. The complete variable domain, with remaining parts taken from reference TRBV5-4 and TRBJ2-5, reads ETGVTQSPTHLIKTRGQQVTLRCSSQSGHNTVSWYQQALGQGPQFIFQYYREEENGRGNFPPRFSGLQFPNYSSELNVNALELDDSALYLCASSYGSQETQYFGPGTRLLVL.

The chain uses TRBV5-6 and TRBJ2-2; 7 bases are a match to TRBD2. The CDR3 has 15 residues. With 0 bases clipped from V and 7 bases from J, the junction kept 6 bases outside the gene matches. Looked up from germline, CDR1 is SGHDT and CDR2 is YYEEEE. The CDR3 bases are TGTGCCAGCAGCTTGGGGCGTCAGCGGGGCGGGGAGCTGTTTTTT. Translated: CASSLGRQRGGELFF.

The chain links TRBV7-9 to TRBJ1-2; unclear D gene. The CDR3 contains 13 residues. Looked up from germline, CDR1 is SEHNR and CDR2 is FQNEAQ (reference sequence). Trimming stripped 5 bases from V and 8 bases from J, with 15 bases between. The CDR3 DNA reads as TGTGCCAGCAGCCCTAGTGACTTCCCCGGCTACACCTTC. Protein: CASSPSDFPGYTF. Full variable domain (remainder filled in from reference TRBV7-9 and TRBJ1-2): DTGVSQNPRHKITKRGQNVTFRCDPISEHNRLYWYRQTLGQGPEFLTYFQNEAQLEKSRLLSDRFSAERPKGSFSTLEIQRTEQGDSAMYLCASSPSDFPGYTFGSGTRLTVV.

The V gene is TRBV28, the J gene TRBJ1-5; D possibly corresponds to TRBD1 (6 bases). This CDR3 is 16 amino acids long. The germline CDR1 and CDR2 sequences are MDHEN and SYDVKM. V dropped 4 bases and J dropped 0 bases, with 13 bases sitting between them. CDR3 in amino acids: CASSSGQLDSNQPQHF. DNA of the CDR3: TGTGCCAGCAGTTCAGGACAGCTAGATAGCAATCAGCCCCAGCATTTT.

This clone was observed a few times. This rearrangement joins TRBV5-4 to TRBJ2-2, with TRBD1 matching over 8 bases. Germline V gene sequence: CDR1 SGHNT, CDR2 YYREEE (reference sequence). Trimming cost V 3 bases and J 3 bases; bases outside gene matches: 7. The CDR3 contains 16 residues. The CDR3 loop is CASSWTGFSDTGELFF. In nucleotides, the CDR3 is TGTGCCAGCAGCTGGACAGGGTTTTCGGACACCGGGGAGCTGTTTTTT.

The chain is built from TRBV27 and TRBJ1-1, with D unresolved. V lost 0 bases, J lost 5 bases, and 19 bases lay in between. The CDR3 sequence is 17 residues long. Germline CDR1 MNHEY, CDR2 SMNVEV (reference sequence). The CDR3 region is CASSLSLPGFSGTEAFF. Here the CDR3 DNA reads TGTGCCAGCAGTTTATCGCTCCCAGGATTTTCGGGGACTGAAGCTTTCTTT.